In this sample, the clone carrying this TCR beta chain is medium-sized. Its antigen is as yet unknown. Trimming stripped 0 bases from V and 4 bases from J, with 7 bases between. Germline lookup yields CDR1 MNHEY and CDR2 SVGAGI. The CDR3 covers 14 residues. The data originate from a study of cytotoxic CD8 clonotypes in ibrutinib-treated CLL. For the study at large: The average sample held roughly 250,000 productive templates and 96,000 or so productive rearrangements. Study results and caveats: Once treatment began, public clonotypes, which were uncommon, contracted or stayed stable. Clonality went higher at ibrutinib response and then dropped back toward baseline at progression.

Depths of 1 in 200,000 to 1 in 1 million T cells were the sequencing target. The assay was immunoSEQ multiplex PCR, and TCRdb's table has in-frame clones only and misses some. The sample yields about 15,000 clones, around 64% seen once. Sequenced here: PBMCs, sampled before ibrutinib treatment. The sequence derives from a human donor with chronic lymphocytic leukemia. This rearrangement joins TRBV6-5 to TRBJ1-3; D not certain. CDR3 in amino acids: CASSYSITGNTIYF. The CDR3 DNA sequence: TGTGCCAGCAGTTACTCGATTACCGGAAACACCATATATTTT.